Following are 5 T cell receptor beta chains from one sample sequenced in a study of beta chain features in type 1 diabetes (dated by TCRdb to 2017 to 2018). On the study overall, not on this receptor specifically: In all four CD4+ subsets, TCRB CDR3 length was moderately but significantly shorter in type 1 diabetes patients.

Library prep was done by the immunoSEQ multiplex PCR assay. The High Capacity cDNA Reverse Transcription Kit was used to reverse transcribe all of the isolated RNA, meaning that expressed TCRB transcripts were what got sequenced. Drawn from immuneACCESS, this table holds only the in-frame rearrangements with V and J called that TCRdb kept. Clones are partly lost; checked studies trace under half to an unresolved V gene and leave the rest unexplained. The sample table shows approximately 60,000 clones, and 50% to 55% are seen once. The ten largest clones take up around 2.5% of the sample. These receptors are not linked to any known antigen. Material for sequencing was Tregs from blood. The sample's cell subset or site label, decoded: regulatory CD4+ T cells. These receptor sequences come from a woman in her thirties or forties with type 1 diabetes.

The rearrangement uses TRBV28 and TRBJ1-1; a possible D gene is TRBD1 (6 bases). Trimming cost V 8 bases and J 1 base, with 14 bases left between them. The CDR3 consists of 14 residues. Germline V gives CDR1 MDHEN, CDR2 SYDVKM. This chain's CDR3 is CASARGGRNTEAFF. DNA of the CDR3: TGTGCCAGCGCCCGGGGGGGGCGGAACACTGAAGCTTTCTTT.

The chain joins TRBV5-1 to TRBJ2-3, with 7 positions matching TRBD1. Trimming removed 1 base from V and 3 bases from J; junction bases left unmatched: 5. This CDR3 is built from 15 residues. The germline CDR1 and CDR2 sequences are SGHRS and YFSETQ. The CDR3 DNA follows: TGCGCCAGCAGCTTGAAGGGGGCTGGGACAGATACGCAGTATTTT. Translation: CASSLKGAGTDTQYF.

Only a few counts were recorded for this clone. The chain couples TRBV28 to TRBJ2-7; possible D gene TRBD1, 6 bases. Trimming took off 6 bases at V and 3 bases at J, with 18 bases between the two ends. Germline V lookup: CDR1 MDHEN, CDR2 SYDVKM. The CDR3 runs 15 residues. In DNA form, the CDR3 reads TGTGCCAGCAGCTCCTGGACAGATCGGCGCTACGAGCAGTACTTC. Translating it yields CASSSWTDRRYEQYF.

Notes on this clone: At one boundary the junction diverges from the germline segment, which might be a read error. J is TRBJ2-1 and V is TRBV7-7; possible D gene TRBD1, 5 bases. This CDR3 is built from 13 residues. Germline V gives CDR1 SSHAT, CDR2 FNYEAQ (reference sequence). The CDR3 reads CASSSPGLNEQFF. DNA of the CDR3: TGTGCTAGCAGCTCACCAGGGCTAAATGAGCAGTTCTTC.

The chain combines TRBV10-3 with TRBJ1-3; D perhaps matches TRBD1 (5 bases). The CDR3 contains 14 residues. V lost 8 bases to trimming and J lost 2 bases, with 13 bases between them. CDR1 is ENHRY and CDR2 is SYGVKD in the germline V gene. CDR3 amino acids: CAIGSQGAGNTIYF. CDR3 sequence (DNA): TGTGCCATCGGGTCTCAGGGTGCTGGAAACACCATATATTTT.